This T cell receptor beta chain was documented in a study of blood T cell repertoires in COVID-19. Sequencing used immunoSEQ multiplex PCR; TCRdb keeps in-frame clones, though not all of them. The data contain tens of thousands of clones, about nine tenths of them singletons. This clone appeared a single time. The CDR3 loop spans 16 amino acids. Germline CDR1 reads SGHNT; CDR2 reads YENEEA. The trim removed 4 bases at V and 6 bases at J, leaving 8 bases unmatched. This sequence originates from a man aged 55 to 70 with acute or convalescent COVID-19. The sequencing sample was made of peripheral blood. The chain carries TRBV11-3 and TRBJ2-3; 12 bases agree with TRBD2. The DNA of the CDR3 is TGTGCCAGCAGCTCCCGGACTAGCGGGGCCTCCGATACGCAGTATTTT. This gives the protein CASSSRTSGASDTQYF.